This entry lists 5 T cell receptor beta chains sequenced from one sample in a study of cytomegalovirus exposure and HLA in healthy donors. Sequencing was performed with immunoSEQ multiplex PCR; in TCRdb, only in-frame clones are kept and a portion is missing. The table includes 190,000 or so clones, about 86% detected once. The sequenced sample was PBMCs. The receptors were gathered from a woman between 18 and 29 years old in good health and CMV-seropositive.

About this clone: This specimen includes other DNA sequences encoding the same CDR3. The V gene is TRBV29-1, the J gene TRBJ1-1; D may be TRBD1 (5 bases). This CDR3 has 13 amino acids. V was clipped by 7 bases and J by 0 bases, with 12 bases between them. Germline CDR1 reads SQVTM; CDR2 reads ANQGSEA. The CDR3 nucleotides read TGCAGCGCCGCGGGGGGGATGAACACTGAAGCTTTCTTT. Translating gives CSAAGGMNTEAFF.

The V gene is TRBV6-5, the J gene TRBJ2-5; D gene uncertain. Trimming removed 7 bases at V and 5 bases at J, with 11 bases between. Germline CDR1 is MNHEY and CDR2 is SVGAGI. The CDR3 runs 12 residues. CDR3 in amino acids: CASKDSLETQYF. CDR3 bases: TGTGCCAGCAAGGATAGCTTGGAGACCCAGTACTTC.

The rearrangement uses TRBV7-2 and TRBJ1-2; perhaps TRBD1 as D (6 bases). V dropped 7 bases and J dropped 6 bases, with 18 bases sitting between them. The CDR3 loop spans 14 amino acids. Germline assignment: CDR1 SGHTA and CDR2 FQGNSA. The CDR3 coding sequence is TGTGCCAGCATCCCCGCGGGGGGCGTACATGGCTACACCTTC. This encodes CASIPAGGVHGYTF.

This clone was detected once. The rearrangement uses TRBV7-3 and TRBJ2-3; tentatively, D is TRBD1 (5 bases). Trimming stripped 5 bases from V and 2 bases from J, with 14 bases between. The CDR3 sequence is 15 residues long. CDR1 and CDR2 from the germline V gene are SGHTA and FQGTGA. This chain's CDR3 is CASSLKGLYTDTQYF. The CDR3 DNA follows: TGTGCCAGCAGCCTGAAGGGGCTGTACACAGATACGCAGTATTTT.

V usage is TRBV15 and J usage is TRBJ2-1; D is unclear. In germline, CDR1 is LNHNV, CDR2 YYDKDF (reference sequence). CDR3 length: 16 amino acids. Trimming left V 3 bases short and J 0 bases short, with 12 bases between. DNA of the CDR3: TGTGCCACCAGCAGCCCTGTATTCAGCTCCTACAATGAGCAGTTCTTC. Protein: CATSSPVFSSYNEQFF.